This T cell receptor (beta chain) is drawn from a study of Ad26.COV2.S vaccination and SARS-CoV-2 variants. Trimming stripped 6 bases from V and 6 bases from J, with 20 bases between. The CDR3 loop spans 15 amino acids. Per germline, CDR1 ENHRY and CDR2 SYGVKD. Sequenced by immunoSEQ multiplex PCR; TCRdb stores in-frame clones only, minus some. The sample yields around 450,000 clones, roughly 90% seen once. Noted treatment: roughly 20 received Ad26.COV2.S at low or high dose, single or two shots; 5 received placebo; per-sample allocation not given. Specimen acquisition occurred on day 63 following the initial vaccine or placebo injection.

This TCR was recovered from a person aged 18-60 years who received the Ad26.COV2.S COVID-19 vaccine or a placebo. The sample consisted of peripheral blood, taken in a trial of Ad26.COV2.S vaccine versus placebo. The V call is TRBV10-3, the J call TRBJ1-2; D possibly corresponds to TRBD1 (5 bases). CDR3 nucleotides: TGTGCCATCAGGAGAGAGATCCCAGGGCTTCATGGCTACACCTTC. Its translation: CAIRREIPGLHGYTF.